The rows below give T cell receptor beta chains drawn from one sample of a study of vaccination and CD4 T cells after COVID-19. These receptors have no known antigen. TCRdb reprocessed the PCR reads with MiXCR, giving one entry per CDR3 protein. The sample has over 10,000 distinct CDR3 sequences; just under 80% are singletons. The sequenced sample consisted of CD4+ T cells from blood, cultured in vitro. The source is a human donor who had recovered from COVID-19. Both conserved end residues are part of each CDR3. A D gene is named only where the DNA matches it firmly. The size entry is marked missing in some rows and otherwise reads once, few, many or a size class.

abundance	v_gene	j_gene	d_gene	CDR3aa	CDR3nt
once	TRBV7-9	TRBJ2-5	TRBD2	CASSPRAGEGETQYF	TGTGCCAGCAGCCCCCGAGCGGGAGAGGGGGAGACCCAGTACTTC
.	TRBV15	TRBJ2-5	.	CATRMGSAYQETQYF	TGTGCCACCAGGATGGGGTCAGCTTACCAAGAGACCCAGTACTTC
.	TRBV12-3/TRBV12-4	TRBJ1-5	.	CASSYSNQPQHF	TGTGCCAGCAGCTATAGCAATCAGCCCCAGCATTTT
.	TRBV7-8	TRBJ2-7	.	CASSPDPLIYEQYF	TGTGCCAGCAGCCCCGACCCACTGATTTACGAGCAGTACTTC
.	TRBV7-2	TRBJ1-1	.	CASSTYREEAFF	TGTGCCAGCAGCACCTACAGGGAGGAAGCTTTCTTT
.	TRBV11-2	TRBJ2-5	.	CASSLRVGAGETQYF	TGTGCCAGCAGCTTACGGGTCGGGGCGGGAGAGACCCAGTACTTC
.	TRBV27	TRBJ2-2	.	CASRASGELFF	TGTGCCAGCAGGGCGTCCGGGGAGCTGTTTTTT
once	TRBV7-2	TRBJ2-7	.	CASSPIPGTTYEQYF	TGTGCCAGCAGCCCAATCCCCGGGACCACCTACGAGCAGTACTTC
few	TRBV6-1	TRBJ1-5	TRBD1	CASRKQGARNQPQHF	TGTGCCAGCAGAAAACAGGGGGCACGCAATCAGCCCCAGCATTTT
.	TRBV5-1	TRBJ2-7	.	CASSFSGGPSYEQYF	TGCGCCAGCAGCTTTTCTGGGGGACCCTCCTACGAGCAGTACTTC
.	TRBV28	TRBJ2-7	.	CASSLWSRGQLAGPYEQYF	TGTGCCAGCAGTTTATGGAGCAGGGGGCAATTAGCGGGGCCCTACGAGCAGTACTTC
.	TRBV19	TRBJ1-3	.	CATVRGSGTGNTIYF	TGTGCCACCGTGAGGGGCAGCGGGACTGGAAACACCATATATTTT
once	TRBV12-3/TRBV12-4	TRBJ2-7	TRBD1	CASRTPGQTYEQYF	TGTGCCAGCAGGACCCCGGGACAGACCTACGAGCAGTACTTC
.	TRBV7-9	TRBJ1-6	TRBD1	CASSSTGGARSPLHF	TGTGCCAGCAGCTCGACAGGGGGCGCGAGGTCACCCCTCCACTTT
few	TRBV6-2/TRBV6-3	TRBJ1-1	TRBD1	CASSYGQGFTEAFF	TGTGCCAGCAGTTACGGACAGGGTTTTACTGAAGCTTTCTTT
few	TRBV6-2/TRBV6-3	TRBJ2-7	TRBD2	CASSSAGGGSYEQYF	TGTGCCAGCAGCTCAGCGGGAGGCGGGTCCTACGAGCAGTACTTC
.	TRBV28	TRBJ2-5	TRBD2	CASRVAGRRETQYF	TGTGCCAGCAGGGTAGCGGGACGTCGTGAGACCCAGTACTTC
.	TRBV20-1	TRBJ1-3	.	CSAYRHSGNTIYF	TGCAGTGCTTACAGGCACTCTGGAAACACCATATATTTT
once	TRBV5-1	TRBJ2-7	.	CASSLVYGGPYEQYF	TGCGCCAGCAGCCTGGTCTATGGGGGTCCCTACGAGCAGTACTTC
few	TRBV28	TRBJ1-5	TRBD1	CASSLLGQGYSNQPQHF	TGTGCCAGCAGTTTACTTGGACAGGGCTATAGCAATCAGCCCCAGCATTTT
.	TRBV18	TRBJ1-5	.	CASSHVTGTYQPQHF	TGTGCCAGCTCACACGTTACAGGGACCTATCAGCCCCAGCATTTT
.	TRBV21-1	TRBJ2-5	.	CASSKPWREAQETQYF	TGTGCCAGCAGCAAACCTTGGCGGGAGGCTCAAGAGACCCAGTACTTC
once	TRBV20-1	TRBJ2-2	.	CSARGSYTGELFF	TGCAGTGCTAGAGGGAGCTACACCGGGGAGCTGTTTTTT
.	TRBV20-1	TRBJ2-1	TRBD2	CSARPTSGRAYEQFF	TGCAGTGCTAGACCTACTAGCGGGAGGGCCTATGAGCAGTTCTTC
.	TRBV7-2	TRBJ2-4	TRBD1	CASSPTSGTATNIQYF	TGTGCCAGCAGTCCCACATCCGGGACAGCCACAAACATTCAGTACTTC
few	TRBV5-4	TRBJ1-2	.	CASSFPGTYGYTF	TGTGCCAGCAGCTTCCCAGGGACCTATGGCTACACCTTC
.	TRBV29-1	TRBJ2-2	.	CSVVLNTGELFF	TGCAGCGTTGTCCTGAACACCGGGGAGCTGTTTTTT
.	TRBV20-1	TRBJ1-4	.	CSARDGGTRGEKLFF	TGCAGTGCTAGAGATGGTGGGACCCGGGGTGAAAAACTGTTTTTT
.	TRBV7-7	TRBJ2-5	.	CASSLDSGGPETQYF	TGTGCCAGCAGCTTAGACTCCGGGGGACCAGAGACCCAGTACTTC
once	TRBV6-2/TRBV6-3	TRBJ1-1	.	CASSYSLPNTEAFF	TGTGCCAGCAGTTACTCGCTGCCGAACACTGAAGCTTTCTTT
.	TRBV20-1	TRBJ1-1	.	CSAPGRLRMNTEAFF	TGCAGTGCCCCCGGACGGTTAAGAATGAACACTGAAGCTTTCTTT
.	TRBV7-6	TRBJ1-3	.	CASRDVGPNTIYF	TGTGCCAGCAGGGACGTTGGTCCAAACACCATATATTTT
.	TRBV6-1	TRBJ2-1	TRBD1	CASSPRDRGLNEQFF	TGTGCCAGCAGTCCGAGGGACAGGGGGCTGAATGAGCAGTTCTTC
.	TRBV4-1	TRBJ2-3	TRBD2	CASSQGLAGSSTDTQYF	TGCGCCAGCAGCCAAGGGCTAGCGGGTTCTAGCACAGATACGCAGTATTTT
.	TRBV20-1	TRBJ1-1	TRBD1	CSAARTTGAAEAFF	TGCAGTGCTGCCCGAACAACAGGGGCCGCTGAAGCTTTCTTT
.	TRBV20-1	TRBJ1-5	.	CSARTPGGNQPQHF	TGCAGTGCTAGAACTCCGGGGGGAAATCAGCCCCAGCATTTT
.	TRBV7-9	TRBJ1-5	.	CASSLVELQPQHF	TGTGCCAGCAGCTTAGTAGAACTTCAGCCCCAGCATTTT
few	TRBV19	TRBJ1-5	.	CASTGRLYSNQPQHF	TGTGCCAGTACTGGCAGACTATATAGCAATCAGCCCCAGCATTTT
.	TRBV7-2	TRBJ1-5	TRBD1	CASSLSSRGQVPQHF	TGTGCCAGCAGCTTAAGTTCCAGGGGGCAGGTGCCCCAGCATTTT
.	TRBV19	TRBJ2-7	.	CASSIRTVPYEQYF	TGTGCCAGTAGTATAAGGACAGTACCTTACGAGCAGTACTTC
.	TRBV7-2	TRBJ1-1	.	CASSLARAANTEAFF	TGTGCCAGCAGCTTAGCGCGGGCAGCTAACACTGAAGCTTTCTTT
.	TRBV6-1	TRBJ1-4	.	CASSRKGEKLFF	TGTGCCAGCAGTCGAAAAGGGGAAAAACTGTTTTTT
once	TRBV7-2	TRBJ1-5	.	CASSLIRAGLGRGNQPQHF	TGTGCCAGCAGCCTAATTCGGGCGGGTCTGGGACGGGGAAATCAGCCCCAGCATTTT
.	TRBV24-1	TRBJ2-7	TRBD1	CATSGTGGERLRQYF	TGTGCCACCAGTGGAACAGGGGGCGAAAGGTTGCGGCAGTACTTC
.	TRBV7-3	TRBJ1-6	.	CASSSGGMNSPLHF	TGTGCCAGCAGCTCCGGGGGGATGAATTCACCCCTCCACTTT
few	TRBV30	TRBJ2-7	TRBD1	CAWILPGTARQYEQYF	TGTGCCTGGATTTTACCCGGGACAGCCAGACAATACGAGCAGTACTTC
.	TRBV7-3	TRBJ1-6	.	CASRRENSPLHF	TGTGCCAGTAGACGGGAGAATTCACCCCTCCACTTT
.	TRBV20-1	TRBJ1-3	.	CSARTDGNTIYF	TGCAGTGCCCGGACTGACGGAAACACCATATATTTT
large	TRBV6-2/TRBV6-3	TRBJ1-1	.	CASGEGPGSEAFF	TGTGCCAGCGGGGAAGGTCCGGGATCTGAAGCTTTCTTT
.	TRBV20-1	TRBJ1-5	TRBD1	CSASSRTGRSQPQHF	TGCAGTGCTAGCTCACGGACAGGGCGAAGTCAGCCCCAGCATTTT
.	TRBV6-1	TRBJ1-5	.	CASSDWGNQPQHF	TGTGCCAGCAGTGACTGGGGCAATCAGCCCCAGCATTTT